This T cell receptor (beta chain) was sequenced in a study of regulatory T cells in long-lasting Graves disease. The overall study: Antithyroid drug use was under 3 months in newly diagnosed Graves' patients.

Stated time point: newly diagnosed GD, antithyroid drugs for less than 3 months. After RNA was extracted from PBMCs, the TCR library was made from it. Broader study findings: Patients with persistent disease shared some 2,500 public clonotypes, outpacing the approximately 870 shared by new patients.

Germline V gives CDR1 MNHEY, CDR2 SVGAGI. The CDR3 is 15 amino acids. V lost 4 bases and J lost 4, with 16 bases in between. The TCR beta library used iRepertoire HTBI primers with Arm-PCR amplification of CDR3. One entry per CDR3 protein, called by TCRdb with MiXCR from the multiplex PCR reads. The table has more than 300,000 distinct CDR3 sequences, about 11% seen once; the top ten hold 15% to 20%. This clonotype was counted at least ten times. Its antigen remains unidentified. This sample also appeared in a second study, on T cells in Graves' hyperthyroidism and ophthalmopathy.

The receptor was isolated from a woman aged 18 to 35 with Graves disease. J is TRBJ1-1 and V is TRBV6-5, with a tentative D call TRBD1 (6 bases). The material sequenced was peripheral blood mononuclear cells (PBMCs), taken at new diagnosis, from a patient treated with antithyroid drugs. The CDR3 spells CASSWGGGRSTEAFF. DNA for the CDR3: TGTGCCAGCAGTTGGGGGGGGGGCCGTAGCACTGAAGCTTTCTTT.